This T cell receptor beta chain originates from a study of blood T cell repertoires in COVID-19. The V gene lost 5 bases and the J gene lost 1 base, with 11 bases spanning the gap. CDR1 and CDR2 (germline): SQVTM, ANQGSEA. This CDR3 is built from 13 residues. Assay: immunoSEQ multiplex PCR; the TCRdb copy retains only in-frame clones and omits some. There are about 43,000 clones in the sample; roughly 85% occur only once, and around 8.3% lies in the top ten. The chain recombines TRBV29-1 with TRBJ1-1; D is possibly TRBD1 (6 bases). The specimen sequenced was peripheral blood. The origin of this receptor is a man between 60 and 70 years old with active COVID-19. In DNA, the CDR3 is TGCAGCGTTTGGGGCAGGGGGAACACTGAAGCTTTCTTT. Amino acid sequence: CSVWGRGNTEAFF.